These 16 T cell receptor beta chains were all obtained from the same sample, sequenced in a study of Ad26.COV2.S vaccination and SARS-CoV-2 variants (dated by TCRdb to the early 2020s). Receptor amplification or capture employed the immunoSEQ multiplex PCR assay. Drawn from immuneACCESS, this table holds only the in-frame rearrangements with V and J called that TCRdb kept. Clones are partly lost; checked studies trace under half to an unresolved V gene and leave the rest unexplained. Within this sample are roughly 380,000 clones, with over 75% of them counted one time only. The ten largest clones take up roughly 4% of the sample. The treatment or condition label, as the study defines it: roughly 20 received Ad26.COV2.S at low or high dose, single or two shots; roughly 5 received placebo; per-sample allocation not given. For vaccine and placebo recipients, repertoires were sequenced using samples collected on day 63 after the first injection.

The input for sequencing was peripheral blood, taken in a trial of Ad26.COV2.S vaccine versus placebo. The receptors were sampled from a person between 18 and 65 years old who received the Ad26.COV2.S COVID-19 vaccine or a placebo.

The chain links TRBV30 to TRBJ2-7; 7 nucleotides match TRBD2. Trimming cost V 0 bases and J 6 bases; bases outside gene matches: 11. The CDR3 has 15 amino acids. Germline CDR1 and CDR2: GTSNPN and SVGIG (reference sequence). The CDR3 spells CAWSVLGGLSGEQYF. CDR3 bases: TGTGCCTGGAGTGTACTGGGGGGGTTAAGTGGCGAGCAGTACTTC.

The rearrangement joins TRBV28 to TRBJ1-2; the D gene is possibly TRBD1 (6 bases). The CDR3 is 13 amino acids. The V end lost 6 bases, the J end lost 1 base, and 9 bases lay between the germline ends. Germline loops: CDR1 MDHEN, CDR2 SYDVKM. CDR3 region: CASRRTVNYGYTF. The CDR3 nucleotides read TGTGCCAGCAGGAGGACAGTTAACTATGGCTACACCTTC.

The chain carries TRBV2 and TRBJ2-2; TRBD1 agrees at 9 bases. The germline V gene encodes CDR1 SNHLY and CDR2 FYNNEI. Trimming took 6 bases from V and 7 from J; bases not matched to a gene: 6. The length of the CDR3 is 14 residues. As DNA, the CDR3 is TGTGCCAGCAGCAGGGACAGGGATATCGGGGAGCTGTTTTTT. Its protein is CASSRDRDIGELFF.

The chain carries TRBV4-1 and TRBJ2-7; perhaps D is TRBD1 or TRBD2 (5 bases each). Between the trimmed V and J ends, which lost 3 bases and 2 bases, there was a span of 14 bases. There are 15 residues in the CDR3. Germline V gives CDR1 MGHRA, CDR2 YSYEKL. CDR3 nucleotide sequence: TGCGCCAGCAGCCACTCCGGGACCGGGCCCTACGAGCAGTACTTC. Protein: CASSHSGTGPYEQYF.

The chain employs TRBV4-3 and TRBJ2-3; TRBD2 agrees at 7 bases. After removal of 4 bases from V and 4 bases from J, the junction contained 8 bases not matched to a gene. Looked up from germline, CDR1 is LGHNA and CDR2 is YSLEER. The CDR3 sequence is 15 residues long. This chain's CDR3 is CASSPGWGGADTQYF. In DNA, the CDR3 is TGCGCCAGCAGCCCCGGGTGGGGGGGGGCAGATACGCAGTATTTT.

The V call is TRBV7-2, the J call TRBJ2-5; D perhaps matches TRBD1 (5 bases). In germline, CDR1 is SGHTA, CDR2 FQGNSA. The CDR3 covers 14 residues. V was pared by 5 bases and J by 5 bases, with 15 bases between. Here the CDR3 DNA reads TGTGCCAGCAGCCCAGGCAGGGTCAGTGAGACCCAGTACTTC. Translating it yields CASSPGRVSETQYF.

V gene TRBV29-1 combines with J gene TRBJ1-1; D gene uncertain. CDR3 size: 11 residues. In germline, CDR1 is SQVTM, CDR2 ANQGSEA. V was shortened by 8 bases and J by 5 bases, with 12 bases between the two germline ends. The CDR3 DNA is TGCAGCAGTGGGCTAGGTACTGAAGCTTTCTTT. It yields the protein CSSGLGTEAFF.

In its sample, this clone was seen a few times. The rearrangement links TRBV4-3 to TRBJ2-3; 12 nucleotides agree with TRBD2. The length of the CDR3 is 16 residues. The V gene end was trimmed by 0 bases and the J gene end by 4 bases; junction bases not matched to a gene: 2. Germline lookup yields CDR1 LGHNA and CDR2 YSLEER. In DNA form, the CDR3 reads TGCGCCAGCAGCCAAGAGTGGACTAGCGGGGCAGATACGCAGTATTTT. Residues: CASSQEWTSGADTQYF.

The chain has TRBV7-9 and TRBJ2-1; no firm D call. Germline lookup yields CDR1 SEHNR and CDR2 FQNEAQ (reference sequence). The length of the CDR3 is 14 residues. The V end was cut by 4 bases, the J end by 7 bases, with 14 bases between. CDR3 protein: CASSWMASRNEQFF. As DNA, the CDR3 is TGTGCCAGCAGCTGGATGGCGAGTAGGAATGAGCAGTTCTTC.

The chain recombines TRBV5-1 with TRBJ2-3; 9 bases are shared with TRBD2. Germline-derived CDR1 and CDR2 are SGHRS and YFSETQ. This CDR3 is built from 16 residues. Unmatched junction bases numbered 8, after V lost 4 bases and J lost 2 bases. CDR3 residues: CASSPQRGDDTDTQYF. As DNA, the CDR3 is TGCGCCAGCAGCCCTCAGCGGGGGGATGACACAGATACGCAGTATTTT.

This clone was recorded a few times. The V gene is TRBV7-2, the J gene TRBJ2-1, with 7 nucleotides matching TRBD2. This CDR3 comprises 17 residues. The trim removed 4 bases at V and 0 bases at J, leaving 9 bases unmatched. CDR1 and CDR2 from the germline V gene are SGHTA and FQGNSA. DNA of the CDR3: TGTGCCAGCAGCTCCCCAAAATCTAGCGGCTCCTACAATGAGCAGTTCTTC. It codes for CASSSPKSSGSYNEQFF. The complete variable domain, with remaining parts taken from reference TRBV7-2 and TRBJ2-1, reads GAGVSQSPSNKVTEKGKDVELRCDPISGHTALYWYRQSLGQGLEFLIYFQGNSAPDKSGLPSDRFSAERTGGSVSTLTIQRTQQEDSAVYLCASSSPKSSGSYNEQFFGPGTRLTVL.

The sample holds a few counts of this clone. This chain joins TRBV19 and TRBJ1-4; unclear D gene. The V end lost 1 base, the J end lost 6 bases, and 12 bases lay between the germline ends. Per the germline V gene, CDR1 is LNHDA and CDR2 is SQIVND (reference sequence). The CDR3 is 15 amino acids. This chain's CDR3 is CASSIGGDWDEKLFF. CDR3 nucleotides: TGTGCCAGTAGTATAGGGGGAGACTGGGATGAAAAACTGTTTTTT.

The chain links TRBV7-2 to TRBJ2-1; TRBD1 matches at 7 bases. The CDR3 spans 14 residues. Germline V CDR1 and CDR2: SGHTA, FQGNSA. The V and J ends lost 5 bases and 4 bases, in that order; junction bases with no gene match: 5. The CDR3 nucleotides are TGTGCCAGCAGCGGGGCAGGGGGATACAATGAGCAGTTCTTC. This gives the protein CASSGAGGYNEQFF.

The chain uses TRBV25-1 and TRBJ1-2, with D unresolved. Germline CDR1 reads MGHDK; CDR2 reads SYGVNS. V lost 2 bases to trimming and J lost 3 bases, with 1 base between them. CDR3 length: 11 residues. The CDR3 region is CASSEDYGYTF. CDR3 in DNA: TGTGCCAGCAGTGAAGACTATGGCTACACCTTC.

The rearrangement uses TRBV4-1 and TRBJ1-5, with a possible D match to TRBD1 (6 bases). V was cut by 0 bases and J by 3 bases, with 12 bases left in between. The CDR3 has 16 residues. CDR1 is MGHRA, CDR2 YSYEKL, per germline. Here the CDR3 reads CASSQDLRTVNQPQHF. The CDR3 coding sequence is TGCGCCAGCAGCCAAGATCTCCGGACAGTCAATCAGCCCCAGCATTTT.

This clone came up a few times. The genes are TRBV9 and TRBJ1-4; the D is unclear. CDR1 SGDLS and CDR2 YYNGEE come from the germline V gene. CDR3 size: 15 residues. The V end lost 5 bases, the J end lost 1 base, and 12 bases lay between the germline ends. The CDR3 sequence is CASSGSGGTNEKLFF. The CDR3 DNA follows: TGTGCCAGCAGTGGCAGTGGAGGAACTAATGAAAAACTGTTTTTT.